The entry below gives a single T cell receptor beta chain sequence along with its context. Sequencing used immunoSEQ multiplex PCR; TCRdb keeps in-frame clones, though not all of them. The table has some 41,000 clones, roughly 88% seen once; the top ten hold around 3.9%. This sample was taken from a study of PD-L1 blockade in urothelial cancer. Overall study context: Patients had undergone 0 to 3 prior chemotherapy regimens.

V was trimmed by 4 bases and J by 1 base, leaving 14 bases between them. This CDR3 is built from 15 residues. Germline lookup yields CDR1 SGHNT and CDR2 YYREEE (reference sequence). This clonotype originated in a man older than 75 with urothelial cancer. The chain couples TRBV5-4 to TRBJ1-1; D perhaps matches TRBD1 (6 bases). The sample here was PBMCs, taken around atezolizumab (anti-PD-L1) treatment. The CDR3 DNA reads as TGTGCCAGCAGCGCTTTCGACAGGCAGAACACTGAAGCTTTCTTT. Its protein product is CASSAFDRQNTEAFF.